This TCR beta chain was identified during a study of cytomegalovirus exposure and HLA in healthy donors. The PCR made use of 60 Vbeta and 13 Jbeta primers. Some clones are missing from TCRdb's copy, which holds only in-frame ones; the method was immunoSEQ multiplex PCR. The table shows some 100,000 clones, with roughly 75% occurring only once. The germline V gene encodes CDR1 SGHTA and CDR2 FQGTGA. The ends lost 4 bases at V and 5 bases at J; junction bases unmatched: 8. CDR3 length equals 14 residues. This chain connects TRBV7-3 to TRBJ2-7; 7 bases line up with TRBD1. This clonotype originated in a male donor in good health and CMV-seropositive. Sequencing was done on a sample of PBMCs. Here the CDR3 reads CASSSTGATDEQYF. The CDR3 coding sequence is TGTGCCAGCAGCTCCACAGGGGCTACGGACGAGCAGTACTTC.